This T cell receptor beta chain was sequenced in a study of CD8 T cells in Susac syndrome. When the RNA was reverse transcribed, random hexamers were used with an input of roughly 0.5 to 1 ug. Amplification of the TCR beta CDR3 was carried out by immunoSEQ multiplex PCR, which spanned a total of 54 Vbeta and 13 Jbeta segments. TCRdb passed the immunoSEQ multiplex PCR reads through MiXCR, listing each CDR3 protein once. The table lists some 110,000 distinct CDR3 sequences, just under 95% of them singletons, with just under 0.095% in the top ten. From blood CD8+ and CD4+ T cells, the TCR beta chain was sequenced. Patients with stable or active relapsing-remitting disease, all of them treatment-naive, made up the multiple sclerosis controls. Germline V gene lookup returns CDR1 SGHRS and CDR2 YFSETQ. V shed 0 bases and J shed 7 bases, with 10 bases lying between them. The CDR3 is made up of 13 amino acids.

V usage is TRBV5-1 and J usage is TRBJ1-1; a possible D gene is TRBD1 (6 bases). The sequencing sample was made of CD4+ T cells from PBMCs. This TCR was recovered from a human donor with multiple sclerosis. The CDR3 sequence: CASSLGTAIEAFF. For the CDR3, the DNA is TGCGCCAGCAGCTTGGGGACAGCCATTGAAGCTTTCTTT.